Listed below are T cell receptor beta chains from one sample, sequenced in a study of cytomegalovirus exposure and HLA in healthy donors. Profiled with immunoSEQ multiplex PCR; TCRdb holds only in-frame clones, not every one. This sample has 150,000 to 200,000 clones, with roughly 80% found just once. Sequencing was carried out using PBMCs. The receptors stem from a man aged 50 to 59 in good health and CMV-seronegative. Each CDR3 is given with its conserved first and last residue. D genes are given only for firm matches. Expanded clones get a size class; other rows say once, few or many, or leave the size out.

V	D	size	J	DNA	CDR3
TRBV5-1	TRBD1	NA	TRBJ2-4	TGCGCCAGCAGTTTGGGACAGGGGGCCGACATTCAGTACTTC	CASSLGQGADIQYF
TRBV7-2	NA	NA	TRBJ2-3	TGTGCCAGCAGCCCCGACAGAAGCACAGATACGCAGTATTTT	CASSPDRSTDTQYF
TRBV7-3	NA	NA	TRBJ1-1	TGTGCCAGCAGCCCCCAGGGGTGGACTGAAGCTTTCTTT	CASSPQGWTEAFF
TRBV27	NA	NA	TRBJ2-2	TGTGCCAGCAGTTTATCGTGGTCACCACACACCCGGAACACCGGGGAGCTGTTTTTT	CASSLSWSPHTRNTGELFF
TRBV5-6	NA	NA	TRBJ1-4	TGTGCCAGCAGCGCCCGCGGTGAAAAACTGTTTTTT	CASSARGEKLFF
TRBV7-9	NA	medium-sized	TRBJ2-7	TGTTCCAGCAGCTCCTACCGTGGGACTCCTTACGAGCAGTACTTC	CSSSSYRGTPYEQYF
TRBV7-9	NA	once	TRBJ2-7	TGTTCCAGCAGCTTAGGAGAGGTACAGGGCCCAAGCTCCTACGAGCAGTACTTC	CSSSLGEVQGPSSYEQYF
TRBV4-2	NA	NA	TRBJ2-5	TGTGCCAGCAGCCGCCAGGATTACGAACAAGAGACCCAGTACTTC	CASSRQDYEQETQYF
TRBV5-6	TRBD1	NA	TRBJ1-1	TGTGCCAGCAGCGCGGGACAGCTAATGAACACTGAAGCTTTCTTT	CASSAGQLMNTEAFF
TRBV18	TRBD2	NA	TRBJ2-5	TGTGCCAGCTCACCGGGACTAGCGAGAGAGACCCAGTACTTC	CASSPGLARETQYF
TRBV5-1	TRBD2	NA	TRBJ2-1	TGCGCCAGCAGGAGGGGCGGGGGAACGTACAATGAGCAGTTCTTC	CASRRGGGTYNEQFF
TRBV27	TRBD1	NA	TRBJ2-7	TGTGCCAGCAGTTTAGCGACAGGGCTCCCTTACGAGCAGTACTTC	CASSLATGLPYEQYF
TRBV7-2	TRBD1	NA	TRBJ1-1	TGTGCCAGCAGCTTAACCAGGGGGGACATGAACACTGAAGCTTTCTTT	CASSLTRGDMNTEAFF
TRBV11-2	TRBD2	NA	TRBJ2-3	TGTGCCAGCAGCCCCTACTCTGGGGGGGGCACAGATACGCAGTATTTT	CASSPYSGGGTDTQYF
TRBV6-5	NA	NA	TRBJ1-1	TGTGCCAGCGGCCCGGGGGGATTGAACACTGAAGCTTTCTTT	CASGPGGLNTEAFF
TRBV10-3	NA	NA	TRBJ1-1	TGTGCCATCAGTGCGGGTGGCGCTGAAGCTTTCTTT	CAISAGGAEAFF
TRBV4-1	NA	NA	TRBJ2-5	TGCGCCAGCAGCCAAGGCCGGGGAGAGACCCAGTACTTC	CASSQGRGETQYF
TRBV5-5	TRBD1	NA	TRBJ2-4	TGTGCCAGCAGCCTTGGGACAGGAGCCAAAAACATTCAGTACTTC	CASSLGTGAKNIQYF
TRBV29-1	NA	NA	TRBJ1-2	TGCAGCGGCATCGGGGCTAACTATGGCTACACCTTC	CSGIGANYGYTF
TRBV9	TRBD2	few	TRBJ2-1	TGTGCCAGCAACAACCCGGTCGGCGGGGGATATGAGCAGTTCTTC	CASNNPVGGGYEQFF
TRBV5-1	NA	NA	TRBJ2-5	TGCGCCAGCACCATTTCGGCGCGGAAGGGGGAGACCCAGTACTTC	CASTISARKGETQYF
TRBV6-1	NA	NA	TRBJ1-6	TGTGCCAGCAGTGAATCTGGGGACACGTATAATTCACCCCTCCACTTT	CASSESGDTYNSPLHF
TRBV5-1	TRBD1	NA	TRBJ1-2	TGCGCCAGCAGCTTCCCCGACAGGGGGCGAGGCTACACCTTC	CASSFPDRGRGYTF
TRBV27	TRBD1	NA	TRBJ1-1	TGTGCCAGCAGGGGACAGCTCACTGAAGCTTTCTTT	CASRGQLTEAFF
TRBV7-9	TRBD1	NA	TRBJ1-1	TGTGCCAGCAGCTTACCCCTCCGGACAGGGACTGAAGCTTTCTTT	CASSLPLRTGTEAFF
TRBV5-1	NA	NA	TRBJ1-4	TGCGCCAGCAGCCCAGAGCAGCGACTGGGGGGGGAAAAACTGTTTTTT	CASSPEQRLGGEKLFF
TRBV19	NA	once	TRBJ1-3	TGTGCCACGGTCGGCAGGGGAAGGTTGCCGACTGGAAACACCATATATTTT	CATVGRGRLPTGNTIYF
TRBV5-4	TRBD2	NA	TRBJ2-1	TGTGCCAGCAGCTTGGGGACTAGCGGTTACAATGAGCAGTTCTTC	CASSLGTSGYNEQFF
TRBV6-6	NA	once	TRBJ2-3	TGTGCCAGCAGTTACTCGATGGCAGGGGCCGGAGATACGCAGTATTTT	CASSYSMAGAGDTQYF
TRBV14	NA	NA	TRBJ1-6	TGTGCCAGCAGCCCGGGGAGCTCCTATAATTCACCCCTCCACTTT	CASSPGSSYNSPLHF
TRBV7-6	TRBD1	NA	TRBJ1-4	TGTGCCAGCAGCTTCGGACAGGGGAAAGAAAAACTGTTTTTT	CASSFGQGKEKLFF
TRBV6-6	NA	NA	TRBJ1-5	TGTGCCAGCAGTGCATGGACAGATAGCAATCAGCCCCAGCATTTT	CASSAWTDSNQPQHF
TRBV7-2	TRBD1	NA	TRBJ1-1	TGTGCCAGCAGCTTACGGGGACAGTTGAACACTGAAGCTTTCTTT	CASSLRGQLNTEAFF
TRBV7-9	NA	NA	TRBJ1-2	TGTTCCAGCAGCTTAAACAGGGACTATGGCTACACCTTC	CSSSLNRDYGYTF
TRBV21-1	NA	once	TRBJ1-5	TGTGCCAGCAACCCGACAGGGGGCGGGATCAATCAGCCCCAGCATTTT	CASNPTGGGINQPQHF
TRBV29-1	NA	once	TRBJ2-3	TGCAGCGTTGGGCTAGCGCTAACAGATACGCAGTATTTT	CSVGLALTDTQYF
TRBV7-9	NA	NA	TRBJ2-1	TGTGCCAGCAGCCGCACTAGGACAGTTAATGAGCAGTTCTTC	CASSRTRTVNEQFF